The following is a TCR beta chain sequence with its context. Its antigen is unknown. These data belong to a study of cytomegalovirus exposure and HLA in healthy donors. Study-wide results and limits: Analysis performed later found roughly 17,000 TCR beta sequences associated with HLA alleles at 0.05 false discovery rate. When analyzed later, a missense DCLRE1C variant was found to be linked to TCR beta V- and J-gene trimming.

The PCR made use of 60 Vbeta and 13 Jbeta primers. TCRdb's copy holds only in-frame clones and misses some; the assay was immunoSEQ multiplex PCR. Here the sample spans approximately 100,000 clones, just under 70% being singletons. Germline loops: CDR1 ENHRY, CDR2 SYGVKD. V was shortened by 0 bases and J by 0 bases, with 9 bases between the two germline ends. The CDR3 runs 15 residues. Specimen: PBMCs. This sequence was found in an older woman in good health and CMV-seropositive. The genes are TRBV10-3 and TRBJ2-7; D possibly corresponds to TRBD2 (5 bases). CDR3 loop: CAISESKTNSYEQYF. In DNA, the CDR3 is TGTGCCATCAGTGAGTCCAAGACTAACTCCTACGAGCAGTACTTC.